Sequencing of this T cell receptor (beta chain) was carried out in a study of shared clonotypes between healthy human individuals. Only one count was recorded for this clone. The CDR3 is made up of 15 amino acids. CDR1 and CDR2 (germline): SGDLS, YYNGEE. The J segment lost 4 bases and the V segment lost 4 bases, leaving 8 bases of the junction unmatched. Each sorted subset replicate got 200 ng genomic DNA, tens of thousands of genomes. Measured with immunoSEQ multiplex PCR; TCRdb has only the in-frame clones, and not every one. In the table there are roughly 2.2 million clones, 85% to 95% of which are singletons. CD45RA-negative memory and CD45RA+ naive subsets were split from the CD4+ cells.

This TCR derives from a man aged 18 to 30 in good health. Some clones in this sample may be carry-over from other donors' samples. The sample was naive CD4+ T cells from PBMCs. Documented subset: CD45RA+ positively selected. The gene calls are TRBV9 and TRBJ2-1; 7 bases are shared with TRBD2. The CDR3 here is CASSTFLGLYNEQFF. CDR3 DNA: TGTGCCAGCAGCACGTTCCTGGGACTATACAATGAGCAGTTCTTC. Filled out from reference TRBV9 and TRBJ2-1, the complete variable domain reads DSGVTQTPKHLITATGQRVTLRCSPRSGDLSVYWYQQSLDQGLQFLIQYYNGEERAKGNILERFSAQQFPDLHSELNLSSLELGDSALYFCASSTFLGLYNEQFFGPGTRLTVL.